These 18 T cell receptor beta chains came from one sample sequenced in a study of T cells in Graves' hyperthyroidism and ophthalmopathy. From RNA transcripts, TCR beta CDR3 regions were amplified. A set of HTBI primers served as the primers for a first-round RT-PCR of the TCR CDR3. MiXCR, run by TCRdb on the multiplex PCR reads, gives a single entry per CDR3 protein. The sample lists around 700,000 distinct CDR3 sequences, 18% occurring once. The sample taken for sequencing was blood. The receptors stem from a woman in her forties or fifties with Graves' hyperthyroidism that later progressed to Graves' ophthalmopathy.

V is TRBV20-1 and J is TRBJ1-2; D gene ambiguous. V gave up 0 bases and J gave up 4 bases, with 6 bases separating them. This CDR3 comprises 12 residues. Looked up from germline, CDR1 is DFQATT and CDR2 is SNEGSKA (reference sequence). CDR3 bases: TGCAGTGCTAGAGACAGGTTCTATGGCTACACCTTC. Translation: CSARDRFYGYTF.

The sample holds many counts of this clonotype. The CDR3 is CSAGGGENFNYGYTF. The CDR3 region has the DNA TGCAGTGCTGGGGGAGGAGAAAATTTTAACTATGGCTACACCTTC. This chain links TRBV20-1 with TRBJ1-2; tentatively, D is TRBD1 (5 bases). Deletions cut 5 bases from V and 1 base from J, with 17 bases between. Germline V gives CDR1 DFQATT, CDR2 SNEGSKA (reference sequence). CDR3 size: 15 residues.

This clonotype was counted ten times or more. V is TRBV20-1 and J is TRBJ1-5, with 7 bases identical to TRBD1. This CDR3 region has 16 residues. The trim removed 0 bases at V and 1 base at J, leaving 6 bases unmatched. From germline, CDR1 is DFQATT and CDR2 SNEGSKA (reference sequence). CDR3: CSARDPTGLSNQPQHF. The CDR3 DNA reads as TGCAGTGCTAGAGACCCGACAGGGCTCAGCAATCAGCCCCAGCATTTT.

This clonotype was detected many times. This chain links TRBV2 with TRBJ1-6, with a possible D match to TRBD1 (6 bases). The CDR3 consists of 14 residues. The V and J ends lost 3 bases and 8 bases respectively, with 11 bases between them. Germline CDR1 SNHLY, CDR2 FYNNEI. The CDR3 sequence is CASSDGGPYSPLHF. CDR3 sequence (DNA): TGTGCCAGCAGTGACGGGGGGCCTTATTCACCCCTCCACTTT. Complete variable domain (other parts from reference TRBV2 and TRBJ1-6): EPEVTQTPSHQVTQMGQEVILRCVPISNHLYFYWYRQILGQKVEFLVSFYNNEISEKSEIFDDQFSVERPDGSNFTLKIRSTKLEDSAMYFCASSDGGPYSPLHFGNGTRLTVT.

This clonotype was seen at least ten times. The gene calls are TRBV28 and TRBJ1-1; D remains unclear. The CDR3 has 12 residues. Germline values: CDR1 MDHEN, CDR2 SYDVKM. Between the trimmed V and J ends, which lost 4 bases and 4 bases, there was a span of 7 bases. CDR3 in DNA: TGTGCCAGCAGTTGGGGAAGCACTGAAGCTTTCTTT. Protein sequence: CASSWGSTEAFF. The full variable domain, with the rest looked up from reference TRBV28 and TRBJ1-1, is DVKVTQSSRYLVKRTGEKVFLECVQDMDHENMFWYRQDPGLGLRLIYFSYDVKMKEKGDIPEGYSVSREKKERFSLILESASTNQTSMYLCASSWGSTEAFFGQGTRLTVV.

This clonotype was seen a few times. This sequence joins TRBV7-9 and TRBJ1-2; no clear D gene. V was cut by 1 base and J by 11 bases, with 17 bases left in between. The CDR3 consists of 14 residues. From germline, CDR1 is SEHNR and CDR2 FQNEAQ (reference sequence). CDR3 sequence reads: CASSLELGPMRYTF. In nucleotides, the CDR3 is TGTGCCAGCAGCTTAGAACTCGGACCTATGCGATACACCTTC.

This clonotype turned up a few times. The V and J genes are TRBV3-1 and TRBJ2-1, with TRBD2 matching over 12 bases. The V segment lost 5 bases and the J segment 8 bases; nucleotides outside the gene matches: 10. Germline CDR1 reads LGHDT; CDR2 reads YNNKEL (reference sequence). This CDR3 is built from 16 residues. The CDR3 spells CASSVESSGGDYEQFF. CDR3 sequence (DNA): TGTGCCAGCAGCGTAGAATCTAGCGGGGGGGACTATGAGCAGTTCTTC.

Concerning this clonotype itself: Being one base from a much bigger clone, this may be a read error. The chain recombines TRBV12-3 or TRBV12-4 with TRBJ1-1, with D perhaps TRBD1 (5 bases). The CDR3 runs to 13 residues. CDR3 loop: CASRTTVNTEASF. Here the CDR3 DNA reads TGTGCCAGCAGGACGACAGTAAACACTGAAGCTTCCTTT.

This CDR3 reads CASSLSRVETQYF. CDR3 nucleotide sequence: TGTGCCAGCAGTTTATCTCGGGTAGAGACCCAGTACTTC. The gene calls are TRBV12-3 or TRBV12-4 and TRBJ2-5; D is uncertain. The CDR3 is 13 residues long. Deletions cut 2 bases from V and 4 bases from J, with 8 bases between.

This clonotype was observed many times. The chain couples TRBV7-8 to TRBJ1-1, with a possible D match to TRBD1 (6 bases). V lost 9 bases and J lost 6, with 14 bases in between. The CDR3 covers 12 residues. From germline, CDR1 is SGHVS and CDR2 FQNEAQ. The CDR3 loop is CASSTQGAEAFF. The CDR3 nucleotides are TGTGCCAGTAGTACACAGGGTGCTGAAGCTTTCTTT.

This clonotype was seen at least ten times. V is TRBV10-3 and J is TRBJ2-7; no clear D. Germline V CDR1 and CDR2: ENHRY, SYGVKD. The CDR3 runs to 16 residues. Trimming removed 0 bases from V and 9 bases from J, with 21 bases in between. The CDR3: CAISESWELNNPGQYF. CDR3 in DNA: TGTGCCATCAGTGAGTCGTGGGAACTCAACAACCCAGGGCAGTACTTC.

The V call is TRBV5-1, the J call TRBJ1-6; 8 nucleotides match TRBD1. V shed 0 bases, J shed 9 bases, and the junction held 2 bases outside the gene matches. The CDR3 is 14 residues long. CDR1 is SGHRS and CDR2 is YFSETQ in the germline V gene. The CDR3 DNA reads as TGCGCCAGCAGCTTGGAGACAGGGGCTTCACCCCTCCACTTT. Its protein is CASSLETGASPLHF.

This clonotype has only one observation. This rearrangement joins TRBV20-1 to TRBJ2-7; 7 bases align to TRBD1. The CDR3 is 15 amino acids. In germline, CDR1 is DFQATT, CDR2 SNEGSKA (reference sequence). V lost 4 bases and J lost 0; bases outside the gene matches: 9. CDR3 in DNA: TGCAGTGCTATGACGTCGGACAGGTTCTCCTACGAGCAGTACTTC. As protein: CSAMTSDRFSYEQYF.

This clonotype showed up many times. This chain uses TRBV29-1 with TRBJ1-1; possibly TRBD1 for D (5 bases). CDR1 is SQVTM, CDR2 ANQGSEA, per germline. Trimming left V 5 bases short and J 1 base short, with 14 bases between. The length of the CDR3 is 14 residues. The DNA for the CDR3 is TGCAGCGTTCAGCGTGGGGGGACGAACACTGAAGCTTTCTTT. Its translation: CSVQRGGTNTEAFF.

This clonotype occurred a few times. V gene TRBV29-1 combines with J gene TRBJ1-1, with unresolved D. V was shortened by 7 bases and J by 1 base, with 10 bases between the two germline ends. This CDR3 has 12 amino acids. Per the germline V gene, CDR1 is SQVTM and CDR2 is ANQGSEA. The CDR3 bases are TGCAGCGCCGGGCAGGCGAACACTGAAGCTTTCTTT. Translated: CSAGQANTEAFF.

V usage is TRBV28 and J usage is TRBJ2-1; possibly TRBD2 for D (5 bases). This CDR3 has 17 amino acids. V lost 2 bases, J lost 4 bases, and 18 bases lay in between. In germline, CDR1 is MDHEN, CDR2 SYDVKM. The CDR3 spells CASSLRRGQTPYNEQFF. The CDR3 DNA reads as TGTGCCAGCAGTTTAAGACGGGGTCAAACCCCTTACAATGAGCAGTTCTTC.

There are many counts of this clonotype. The chain combines TRBV2 with TRBJ1-1, with 8 bases fitting TRBD1. Germline lookup yields CDR1 SNHLY and CDR2 FYNNEI. This CDR3 is 15 amino acids long. After removal of 7 bases from V and 4 bases from J, the junction contained 11 bases not matched to a gene. The CDR3 DNA sequence: TGTGCCAGCAAGAAGCAGGGGGCGCGCGGCACTGAAGCTTTCTTT. Protein sequence: CASKKQGARGTEAFF.

The genes are TRBV7-9 and TRBJ2-3; TRBD2 aligns across 9 bases. Germline V lookup: CDR1 SEHNR, CDR2 FQNEAQ (reference sequence). Trimming cost V 4 bases and J 0 bases; bases outside gene matches: 2. There are 15 residues in the CDR3. The DNA for the CDR3 is TGTGCCAGCAGCTCTAGCGGGGATAGCACAGATACGCAGTATTTT. It specifies CASSSSGDSTDTQYF.